This T cell receptor (beta chain) was documented in a study of T cells in Graves' hyperthyroidism and ophthalmopathy. Study conclusions and caveats: In the analysis, a 13 V-J model separated ophthalmopathy from stable hyperthyroidism. Appearing also in blood were most of the thyroid clonotypes expanded above 0.001.

This clonotype has a count of ten or more. Its antigen is still unknown. V was shortened by 4 bases and J by 2 bases, with 13 bases between the two germline ends. Germline CDR1 is KGHDR and CDR2 is SFDVKD. The length of the CDR3 is 15 residues. Amplification yielded TCR beta CDR3 regions, with RNA transcripts as the source. The HTBI primer set served for first-round RT-PCR of the TCR CDR3. TCRdb re-analysed the multiplex PCR reads in MiXCR, keeping a single row per CDR3 protein. The data hold 390,000 or so distinct CDR3 sequences, with about 14% observed a single time. Orbital computed tomography, thyroid ultrasound, serum thyroxine and TRAb, and clinical symptoms together informed the diagnoses.

The chain joins TRBV24-1 to TRBJ2-5; the D gene is possibly TRBD2 (6 bases). The sequence was obtained from a man in his late teens or twenties with Graves' ophthalmopathy. The sequencing sample was made of blood. CDR3 protein: CATSESLGLQETQYF. In DNA form, the CDR3 reads TGTGCCACCAGTGAATCATTGGGACTGCAAGAGACCCAGTACTTC.